The clone carrying this T cell receptor beta chain was picked up a small number of times. CDR3 length equals 10 residues. Germline V gives CDR1 SQVTM, CDR2 ANQGSEA. V was pared by 3 bases and J by 5 bases, with 2 bases between. Full-length variable regions came from constant-region reverse primers plus semi-nested Nested Universal Primer A PCR. Each CDR3 protein is one row after TCRdb ran MiXCR on the 5' RACE reads. This sample has tens of thousands of distinct CDR3 sequences, with 25% to 30% found just once. The sequenced material came from tumor-infiltrating memory CD4+ T cells sorted from the breast tumor. Described subset: memory CD4+ T cells, CD4+CD45RO+CD25-. The sequence came from a female donor with breast cancer. This chain joins TRBV29-1 and TRBJ2-1, with unresolved D. CDR3: CSVENNEQFF. For the CDR3, the DNA is TGCAGCGTTGAGAACAATGAGCAGTTCTTC.